This T cell receptor beta chain was sequenced for a study of vaccination effects on CD4 cells after COVID-19 (dated by TCRdb to the early 2020s). Regarding the complete study: Participants received two doses of either the BNT162b2 or the mRNA-1273 mRNA SARS-CoV-2 vaccine. SARS-CoV-2 spike-specific CD4+ TCR repertoires from before and after mRNA vaccination were compared in COVID-19 convalescent patients and in infection-naive vaccine recipients. The full study included fewer than eleven COVID-19 convalescent patients and a few SARS-CoV-2-naive healthy vaccine recipients. The Oncomine TCR Beta short-read assay on an Illumina iSeq 100 was used to sequence cultures from other donors in the study. On the study overall, not on this receptor specifically: Limitations of the study were the small number of convalescent patients and the absence of early post-infection timepoints. Among healthy vaccine recipients, nearly all vaccine-induced clones were SARS-CoV-2 mono-reactive, and only 1 of 255 was cross-reactive with common cold coronaviruses. Marked clonal contraction was observed in both infection-induced and vaccine-induced clones at late post-vaccination timepoints, consistent with waning T cell responses.

Note on this clone: The clone's antigen remains unknown. Nothing much larger sits one base from this clone, and base qualities are not available.

V is shortened by 2 bases, J by 2 bases, and the region joining them spans 13 bases. Measured from the cysteine to the phenylalanine, the CDR3 is 15 residues long. Here the CDR3 DNA is all that survives: 45 bases in frame from base 1. Via the germline V gene, CDR1 is SQVTM and CDR2 ANQGSEA. The library was obtained by the immunoSEQ multiplex PCR assay. TCR beta CDR3 sequencing was performed on DNA from the cultured, isolated CD4+ T cells. In the paper's pipeline: Non-productive TCR sequences were removed and reads were trimmed to the CDR3 region, keeping CDR3s of at least 7 amino acids. Antigen-specific clonotypes were identified using the MANAFEST web app by comparison of expansion in peptide wells against reference cultures. Positive clones required FDR<0.05 expansion versus reference and all other wells, odds ratio above 5, and frequency above 0.1% in two replicate wells. A clonotype was defined as cross-reactive if the clonotype was significantly expanded both in SARS-CoV-2 spike wells and in at least one common cold coronavirus spike condition. CDR3 similarity was assessed by Levenshtein distance with the stringdist R package, and unrooted trees were built with ape in R 3.6.1. TCRdb took this table from immuneACCESS and kept in-frame rearrangements with V and J called. Such tables lack part of the clones; where checked against another copy, unresolved V genes explain under half of the gap, and the rest is unexplained. V and J calls and clone size follow that table, whereas D and trimming were derived from the DNA. The sample table shows approximately 40,000 clones, and more than 60% are seen once. More than 20% of the sample rests with the top ten.

In the ViraFEST assay, PBMC were stimulated with viral peptide pools, and TCR sequencing was then used to find antigen-specific CD4+ T cell clonotypes based on their expansion. After 10 days of culture, CD4+ T cells were isolated with the EasySep CD4+ T cell isolation kit. The absence of prior SARS-CoV-2 infection in healthy vaccine recipients was confirmed by negative nucleocapsid antibodies before and after vaccination. Roughly 2.1 million PBMC per well were cultured in IMDM with about 4.8% human AB serum, 10 IU/ml IL-2 and gentamicin, plus 10 ug/ml peptides. Half of the culture medium was replaced with fresh IL-2-containing medium on days 3 and 7. Each peptide stimulation condition was cultured in triplicate wells unless otherwise noted. PBMC were separated from whole blood using Ficoll-Paque Plus gradient centrifugation and were then either cryopreserved at -140C or used fresh. The spike proteins of SARS-CoV-2 and of the common cold coronaviruses HCoV-NL63, HCoV-OC43 and HCoV-229E were spanned by overlapping peptide pools. The QIAamp micro DNA kit was used to extract genomic DNA from the cultured CD4+ T cells.

The chain couples TRBV29-1 to TRBJ1-3; TRBD1 is possibly the D segment (5 matching bases). The starting material was CD4+ T cells from PBMCs cultured with SARS-CoV-2 spike peptides, obtained before COVID-19 vaccination. In the paper's terms, the cell subset or site label means: SARS-CoV-2 spike overlapping peptide pool stimulation. The clonotype comes from a human donor who received a COVID-19 vaccine. The CDR3 loop reads CSVEIYGGTGNTIYF. The nucleotide sequence is given as TGCAGCGTTGAAATATACGGGGGGACTGGAAACACCATATATTTT.